Presented here are 28 T cell receptor beta chains from one specimen sequenced in a study of glioma-infiltrating T cells after dendritic cell vaccination. TCRdb's table, derived via immunoSEQ multiplex PCR, lists solely in-frame clones and lacks some. The sample shows tens of thousands of clones, almost 85% of them seen only once. Source: blood, taken before dendritic cell vaccination. All receptors come from a human donor with glioblastoma.

This clone was recorded a few times. The chain is built from TRBV6-1 and TRBJ2-2; D is undetermined. CDR1 and CDR2 from the germline V gene are MNHNS and SASEGT. The length of the CDR3 is 14 residues. The V gene lost 6 bases and the J gene lost 7 bases, with 15 bases spanning the gap. In DNA form, the CDR3 reads TGTGCCAGCAGCCCATTGGGCGTGGGCGGGGAGCTGTTTTTT. Its translation: CASSPLGVGGELFF.

The chain links TRBV29-1 to TRBJ2-1; 9 bases match TRBD2. The CDR3 extends over 11 amino acids. CDR1 is SQVTM, CDR2 ANQGSEA, per germline. The J segment lost 15 bases and the V segment lost 4 bases, leaving 7 bases of the junction unmatched. CDR3 DNA: TGCAGCGTTGCTATAGCGGGAGTGCGGTTCTTC. Translated, it gives CSVAIAGVRFF.

The rearrangement uses TRBV5-1 and TRBJ1-4; 7 bases map to TRBD1. The V gene's germline CDR1 is SGHRS and CDR2 YFSETQ. There are 14 residues in the CDR3. After removal of 1 base from V and 7 bases from J, the junction contained 4 bases not matched to a gene. The CDR3 region is CASSLQGGGEKLFF. Here the CDR3 DNA reads TGCGCCAGCAGCTTGCAGGGGGGAGGTGAAAAACTGTTTTTT.

J is TRBJ2-1 and V is TRBV7-9; 11 bases map to TRBD2. Germline V gene sequence: CDR1 SEHNR, CDR2 FQNEAQ (reference sequence). Trimming at V came to 3 bases and at J to 5 bases, leaving 6 bases not matched to a gene. The CDR3 runs 16 residues. The CDR3 bases are TGTGCCAGCAGCTTCCAAACTAGCGGGAGTAACAATGAGCAGTTCTTC. Translated: CASSFQTSGSNNEQFF.

J is TRBJ2-1 and V is TRBV5-4, with D perhaps TRBD1 (8 bases). V was shortened by 3 bases and J by 5 bases, with 18 bases between the two germline ends. Germline CDR1 is SGHNT and CDR2 is YYREEE (reference sequence). This CDR3 region has 16 residues. CDR3 region: CASSWGGTGAHNEQFF. The DNA of the CDR3 is TGTGCCAGCAGCTGGGGGGGGACAGGCGCTCACAATGAGCAGTTCTTC.

This chain joins TRBV7-9 and TRBJ2-2; the D gene is possibly TRBD1 (5 bases). The germline V and J ends were trimmed by 2 bases and 1 base, with 8 bases remaining between them. In germline, CDR1 is SEHNR, CDR2 FQNEAQ (reference sequence). The CDR3 covers 15 residues. The CDR3 sequence: CASSLYGQNTGELFF. CDR3 DNA: TGTGCCAGCAGCTTATACGGACAGAACACCGGGGAGCTGTTTTTT.

The chain employs TRBV5-1 and TRBJ1-5; D not resolved. The CDR3 sequence is 15 residues long. CDR1 is SGHRS, CDR2 YFSETQ, per germline. V was trimmed by 3 bases and J by 3 bases, leaving 13 bases between them. CDR3 in DNA: TGCGCCAGCAGCTCGATTCCGGGTCTCAATCAGCCCCAGCATTTT. It translates to CASSSIPGLNQPQHF.

This clone appeared once. The chain's CDR3 is CSPSPSTDRGETYEQYV. The CDR3 coding sequence is TGTTCACCATCCCCTTCGACCGACAGGGGCGAAACCTACGAGCAGTACGTC. The chain recombines TRBV21-1 with TRBJ2-7; the D call in the table, TRBD1, was not verified against the DNA. TRBV21-1 is a pseudogene locus. The CDR3 extends over 17 amino acids.

The chain links TRBV19 to TRBJ1-2; the D gene is possibly TRBD1 (6 bases). The germline V gene encodes CDR1 LNHDA and CDR2 SQIVND (reference sequence). This CDR3 has 13 amino acids. V was pared by 10 bases and J by 4 bases, with 16 bases between. CDR3 bases: TGTGCCACCTCTGTTGGGGGCGCCTATGGCTACACCTTC. This translates into CATSVGGAYGYTF.

The V call is TRBV6-1, the J call TRBJ1-2, with D hard to call. Germline V CDR1 and CDR2: MNHNS, SASEGT. Trimming shortened V by 2 bases and J by 8 bases, and 12 bases separated the two germline ends. The CDR3 length is 13 residues. The CDR3 sequence: CASSELPGGGYTF. As DNA, the CDR3 is TGTGCCAGCAGTGAACTTCCGGGCGGGGGCTACACCTTC.

A few counts support this clone. V gene TRBV30 combines with J gene TRBJ2-1; possible D gene TRBD2, 5 bases. The CDR3 has 16 residues. Germline V CDR1 and CDR2: GTSNPN, SVGIG (reference sequence). The ends were cut back, 3 bases at V and 2 bases at J, with 17 bases in the middle. CDR3 sequence (DNA): TGTGCCTGGAGGGAGAGGGCCTCCTCTCCCTACAATGAGCAGTTCTTC. Translating gives CAWRERASSPYNEQFF.

The chain recombines TRBV5-6 with TRBJ1-2; D is undetermined. Looked up from germline, CDR1 is SGHDT and CDR2 is YYEEEE. V was trimmed by 0 bases and J by 7 bases, leaving 13 bases between them. This CDR3 has 14 amino acids. CDR3 loop: CASSLVSGGSGYTF. In nucleotides, the CDR3 is TGTGCCAGCAGCTTGGTATCAGGCGGGAGTGGCTACACCTTC.

V gene TRBV2 combines with J gene TRBJ2-7, with 13 nucleotides matching TRBD2. Trimming took 6 bases from V and 4 from J; bases not matched to a gene: 9. The germline CDR1 and CDR2 sequences are SNHLY and FYNNEI. This CDR3 is built from 16 residues. CDR3 coding DNA: TGTGCCAGCAGCCACGAGGGACTAGCGGGACGATACGAGCAGTACGTC. It encodes CASSHEGLAGRYEQYV.

The chain has TRBV5-1 and TRBJ2-2, with 7 bases matching TRBD1. CDR1 SGHRS and CDR2 YFSETQ come from the germline V gene. CDR3 length: 15 amino acids. With 3 bases clipped from V and 2 bases from J, the junction kept 4 bases outside the gene matches. The CDR3 here is CASSYRTGNTGELFF. The CDR3 DNA sequence: TGCGCCAGCAGCTATCGGACAGGTAACACCGGGGAGCTGTTTTTT.

This chain connects TRBV10-2 to TRBJ2-1; D unclear. V lost 6 bases, J lost 0 bases, and 12 bases lay in between. Germline assignment: CDR1 WSHSY and CDR2 SAAADI. CDR3 length: 15 residues. This chain's CDR3 is CASSEPLSSYNEQFF. CDR3 in DNA: TGCGCCAGCAGCGAACCACTTAGCTCCTACAATGAGCAGTTCTTC.

In DNA form, the CDR3 reads TGTGCCAGCAGCGTGCGAGTCGGTAGCAATGAGCAGTTCTTC. Its translation is CASSVRVGSNEQFF. The chain is built from TRBV11-3 and TRBJ2-1; D is undetermined. Trimming pared 5 bases from V and 6 bases from J, leaving 14 bases between. Germline loops: CDR1 SGHNT, CDR2 YENEEA. This CDR3 has 14 amino acids.

The chain is built from TRBV18 and TRBJ1-1; D remains ambiguous. Per germline, CDR1 KGHSH and CDR2 LQKENI. The ends were cut back, 1 base at V and 7 bases at J, with 10 bases in the middle. The CDR3 extends over 13 amino acids. The CDR3 is CASSPLAFNEAFF. The CDR3 DNA is TGTGCCAGCTCACCACTGGCCTTCAATGAAGCTTTCTTT.

The chain recombines TRBV5-6 with TRBJ2-1; 10 bases fit TRBD1. Germline CDR1 is SGHDT and CDR2 is YYEEEE. With V trimmed by 3 bases and J by 3 bases, 9 bases remained unmatched. CDR3 length: 17 amino acids. The CDR3 sequence: CASSWDYRDRGYNEQFF. In nucleotides, the CDR3 is TGTGCCAGCAGCTGGGATTACCGGGACAGGGGCTACAATGAGCAGTTCTTC. Full variable domain (remainder filled in from reference TRBV5-6 and TRBJ2-1): DAGVTQSPTHLIKTRGQQVTLRCSPKSGHDTVSWYQQALGQGPQFIFQYYEEEERQRGNFPDRFSGHQFPNYSSELNVNALLLGDSALYLCASSWDYRDRGYNEQFFGPGTRLTVL.

This clone was recorded only once. The chain links TRBV6-4 to TRBJ2-7, with 8 bases lining up with TRBD2. The CDR3 runs 15 residues. Trimming removed 4 bases from V and 4 bases from J; junction bases left unmatched: 9. Germline V gene sequence: CDR1 MRHNA, CDR2 SNTAGT. The CDR3 loop is CASSAKSGSPYEQYV. CDR3 in DNA: TGTGCCAGCAGTGCCAAGAGCGGGAGTCCGTACGAGCAGTACGTC.

The chain employs TRBV20-1 and TRBJ2-1; D call uncertain. CDR1 DFQATT and CDR2 SNEGSKA come from the germline V gene (reference sequence). This CDR3 is built from 11 residues. V was shortened by 2 bases and J by 8 bases, with 7 bases between the two germline ends. CDR3: CSARSVYEQFF. In nucleotides, the CDR3 is TGCAGTGCTAGATCTGTGTATGAGCAGTTCTTC.

This chain uses TRBV19 with TRBJ1-5; 7 bases match TRBD1. Unmatched junction bases numbered 9, after V lost 5 bases and J lost 2 bases. Per germline, CDR1 LNHDA and CDR2 SQIVND (reference sequence). This CDR3 region has 16 residues. CDR3 in DNA: TGTGCCAGTAGTGTCCGAACAGGGGTTCGCAATCAGCCCCAGCATTTT. It specifies CASSVRTGVRNQPQHF.

The J gene is TRBJ1-2, the V gene TRBV28; 8 nucleotides line up with TRBD1. The CDR3 length is 16 residues. V gave up 5 bases and J gave up 8 bases; unmatched junction bases: 16. CDR1 MDHEN and CDR2 SYDVKM come from the germline V gene. CDR3: CASSLIQGVFMRGYTF. The CDR3 DNA reads TGTGCCAGCAGTCTAATACAGGGGGTATTTATGAGGGGCTACACCTTC.

CDR3 sequence: CASSFRLQETQYF. CDR3 nucleotide sequence: TGTGCCAGCAGCTTCCGCCTACAAGAGACCCAGTACTTC. This rearrangement joins TRBV7-2 to TRBJ2-5; no clear D gene. V lost 3 bases and J lost 2, with 7 bases in between. The CDR3 length is 13 residues. Germline loops: CDR1 SGHTA, CDR2 FQGNSA.

The rearrangement uses TRBV11-2 and TRBJ2-1; 15 positions match TRBD2. The trim removed 5 bases at V and 8 bases at J, leaving 10 bases unmatched. Germline V gene data show CDR1 as SGHAT and CDR2 as FQNNGV. The CDR3 length is 17 residues. In DNA form, the CDR3 reads TGTGCCAGCAGCGTCGGGACTAGCGGGAGGTCCCGGGATGAGCAGTTCTTC. Its protein product is CASSVGTSGRSRDEQFF. Variable domain in full (rest from reference TRBV11-2 and TRBJ2-1): EAGVAQSPRYKIIEKRQSVAFWCNPISGHATLYWYQQILGQGPKLLIQFQNNGVVDDSQLPKDRFSAERLKGVDSTLKIQPAKLEDSAVYLCASSVGTSGRSRDEQFFGPGTRLTVL.

The chain uses TRBV9 and TRBJ2-2, with unresolved D. Germline CDR1 reads SGDLS; CDR2 reads YYNGEE. V lost 0 bases and J 3 bases, leaving 9 bases between the germline ends. The CDR3 sequence is 15 residues long. The CDR3 loop reads CASSVDPLDTGELFF. The CDR3 DNA follows: TGTGCCAGCAGCGTAGACCCTCTAGACACCGGGGAGCTGTTTTTT.

This clone was recorded a few times. The chain employs TRBV5-6 and TRBJ1-5; D might be TRBD1 (6 bases). Germline V lookup: CDR1 SGHDT, CDR2 YYEEEE. The CDR3 consists of 13 residues. V shed 4 bases and J shed 9 bases, with 14 bases lying between them. The chain's CDR3 is CASSRDTTGPQHF. CDR3 DNA sequence: TGTGCCAGCAGCCGGGACACAACGGGGCCCCAGCATTTT.

The V and J genes are TRBV6-5 and TRBJ2-7; a weak D match, TRBD2 (5 bases). Trimming took 7 bases from V and 0 from J, leaving 10 bases between them. This CDR3 has 13 residues. CDR1 MNHEY and CDR2 SVGAGI come from the germline V gene. CDR3 sequence: CASKRTDSYEQYF. The CDR3 DNA follows: TGTGCCAGCAAGCGGACTGACTCCTACGAGCAGTACTTC.

The V gene is TRBV6-1, the J gene TRBJ2-4; tentative D call: TRBD2 (5 bases). Per germline, CDR1 MNHNS and CDR2 SASEGT. The CDR3 totals 16 residues. V lost 2 bases, J lost 0 bases, and 11 bases lay in between. CDR3 in DNA: TGTGCCAGCAGTGAAAGCGGAGACATAGCCAAAAACATTCAGTACTTC. Amino acids: CASSESGDIAKNIQYF.